This entry features one T cell receptor beta chain sequence. The sample comes from a study of blood T cell repertoires in COVID-19. In the study overall: From the United States, Italy and Spain came samples of acute and convalescent COVID-19.

Grouping used clinical history reported by participants in a survey and questionnaire. Two negative PCRs, clearance, or symptom resolution characterized the recovered Cohort 3 donors. Using immunoSEQ multiplex PCR, the repertoire was profiled, and TCRdb retains in-frame clones only, with some absent. The top ten clones hold about 4% of a sample with about 300,000 clones, about nine tenths of them seen once. Germline V gives CDR1 SGHRS, CDR2 YFSETQ. The CDR3 consists of 16 residues. V lost 4 bases to trimming and J lost 8 bases, with 21 bases between them. Sequencing used PBMCs or T cells enriched from blood (not recorded which). The TCR comes from a man aged 25 to 40 who had recovered from COVID-19. The rearrangement links TRBV5-1 to TRBJ1-4; D perhaps matches TRBD1 (6 bases). The CDR3 loop is CASSQAPTGTGEKLFF. The CDR3, as DNA: TGCGCCAGCAGCCAGGCCCCTACAGGGACCGGGGAAAAACTGTTTTTT.